The 14 T cell receptor beta chains reported below all come from one sample, sequenced in a study of shared clonotypes between healthy human individuals. Some clones are missing from TCRdb's copy, which holds only in-frame ones; the method was immunoSEQ multiplex PCR. The sample lists roughly 1.5 million clones; 95% to 99% were seen once. Sequencing was performed on naive CD4+ T cells sorted from blood. The subset is: CD45RA+ positively selected. The receptors derive from a man aged 25 to 40 in good health.

Notes on this clone: At one end the junction does not follow the germline gene, possibly because of a read error. The chain uses TRBV6-5 and TRBJ1-3; 8 nucleotides agree with TRBD1. This CDR3 spans 13 amino acids. The germline V gene encodes CDR1 MNHEY and CDR2 SVGAGI. CDR3 amino acids: CASSYSGEQGVIF. For the CDR3, the DNA is TGTGCCAGCAGTTACTCAGGGGAACAGGGGGTGATTTTT.

CDR3 sequence reads: CASSLVVGWSTDTQYF. The CDR3 DNA sequence: TGTGCCAGCAGCTTGGTCGTAGGATGGAGTACAGATACGCAGTATTTT. V is TRBV5-8 and J is TRBJ2-3, with unresolved D. The V and J ends lost 0 bases and 3 bases respectively, with 14 bases between them. The CDR3 runs to 16 residues. The germline V gene has CDR1 SGHTS and CDR2 YDEGEE.

The chain joins TRBV18 to TRBJ1-1; D remains ambiguous. V gave up 2 bases and J gave up 4 bases, with 14 bases separating them. Per the germline V gene, CDR1 is KGHSH and CDR2 is LQKENI. CDR3 length: 15 amino acids. The CDR3 sequence: CASSPSKGLGTEAFF. The CDR3 nucleotides read TGTGCCAGCTCACCAAGTAAGGGTTTGGGCACTGAAGCTTTCTTT.

The V call is TRBV7-4, the J call TRBJ2-3; D remains ambiguous. Per germline, CDR1 SGHVT and CDR2 SQSDAQ. Trimming shortened V by 5 bases and J by 2 bases, and 11 bases separated the two germline ends. This CDR3 spans 14 amino acids. CDR3 amino acids: CASSRSQITDTQYF. The CDR3 nucleotides are TGTGCCAGCAGCCGCTCACAGATCACAGATACGCAGTATTTT.

The chain links TRBV6-1 to TRBJ2-3; no reliable D call. There are 15 residues in the CDR3. Looked up from germline, CDR1 is MNHNS and CDR2 is SASEGT. Trimming took 6 bases from V and 1 from J, leaving 14 bases between them. CDR3 amino acids: CASRDLGSGTDTQYF. CDR3 in DNA: TGTGCCAGCAGGGATCTGGGTTCAGGCACAGATACGCAGTATTTT.

The V gene is TRBV11-3, the J gene TRBJ2-5; D ambiguous. There are 13 residues in the CDR3. Looked up from germline, CDR1 is SGHNT and CDR2 is YENEEA. Trimming stripped 0 bases from V and 5 bases from J, with 7 bases between. The CDR3 protein is CASSLDAWETQYF. The DNA for the CDR3 is TGTGCCAGCAGCTTAGATGCCTGGGAGACCCAGTACTTC.

This clone was recorded only once. Other DNA sequences in the sample encode the same CDR3. This chain uses TRBV9 with TRBJ1-2; a possible D gene is TRBD1 (6 bases). Trimming shortened V by 0 bases and J by 0 bases, and 6 bases separated the two germline ends. There are 14 residues in the CDR3. The germline CDR1 and CDR2 sequences are SGDLS and YYNGEE. The CDR3 nucleotides are TGTGCCAGCAGCGTAGGGACAGCTAACTATGGCTACACCTTC. Protein: CASSVGTANYGYTF. Full variable domain (rest looked up from reference TRBV9 and TRBJ1-2): DSGVTQTPKHLITATGQRVTLRCSPRSGDLSVYWYQQSLDQGLQFLIQYYNGEERAKGNILERFSAQQFPDLHSELNLSSLELGDSALYFCASSVGTANYGYTFGSGTRLTVV.

As DNA, the CDR3 is TGTGCCAGTAGTATCAATTTATGGGCCGGGGAGCTGTTTTTT. It encodes CASSINLWAGELFF. This chain uses TRBV19 with TRBJ2-2; D remains ambiguous. This CDR3 region has 14 residues. Germline-derived CDR1 and CDR2 are LNHDA and SQIVND (reference sequence). The V and J ends lost 3 bases and 6 bases respectively, with 11 bases between them.

This rearrangement joins TRBV5-4 to TRBJ1-5; possible D gene TRBD1, 6 bases. This CDR3 has 14 residues. In germline, CDR1 is SGHNT, CDR2 YYREEE (reference sequence). V lost 0 bases and J 6 bases, leaving 10 bases between the germline ends. The CDR3 sequence: CASSLAGGGQPQHF. The CDR3 nucleotides read TGTGCCAGCAGCTTGGCAGGAGGGGGTCAGCCCCAGCATTTT.

This rearrangement joins TRBV5-6 to TRBJ2-4, with a possible D match to TRBD2 (6 bases). This CDR3 comprises 16 residues. Deletions cut 6 bases from V and 2 bases from J, with 18 bases between. Germline V lookup: CDR1 SGHDT, CDR2 YYEEEE. The CDR3 DNA reads TGTGCCAGCAACTCGGAGGGAAGACTTACCAAAAACATTCAGTACTTC. Translated: CASNSEGRLTKNIQYF.

The chain is built from TRBV19 and TRBJ2-7; 7 positions agree with TRBD2. The trim removed 6 bases at V and 0 bases at J, leaving 8 bases unmatched. Germline V gene data show CDR1 as LNHDA and CDR2 as SQIVND (reference sequence). The CDR3 is 15 residues long. The CDR3 DNA follows: TGTGCCAGTAGCGACCCCGGGACTACCTCCTACGAGCAGTACTTC. Translating it yields CASSDPGTTSYEQYF. The full variable domain, with the rest looked up from reference TRBV19 and TRBJ2-7, is DGGITQSPKYLFRKEGQNVTLSCEQNLNHDAMYWYRQDPGQGLRLIYYSQIVNDFQKGDIAEGYSVSREKKESFPLTVTSAQKNPTAFYLCASSDPGTTSYEQYFGPGTRLTVT.

The V gene is TRBV29-1, the J gene TRBJ2-5; 12 bases are a match to TRBD1. The CDR3 totals 15 residues. V lost 0 bases, J lost 4 bases, and 3 bases stayed unmatched. The germline CDR1 and CDR2 sequences are SQVTM and ANQGSEA. The CDR3 is CSVEEMGQGAETQYF. CDR3 nucleotides: TGCAGCGTTGAAGAGATGGGACAGGGGGCAGAGACCCAGTACTTC.

The rearrangement uses TRBV18 and TRBJ2-3; D unresolved. The CDR3 is 15 amino acids. V gave up 2 bases and J gave up 3 bases, with 12 bases separating them. Germline CDR1 and CDR2: KGHSH and LQKENI. Here the CDR3 reads CASSPKKGATDTQYF. CDR3 DNA: TGTGCCAGCTCACCAAAGAAAGGAGCGACAGATACGCAGTATTTT.

This clone was counted a single time. The chain recombines TRBV2 with TRBJ1-1; D is uncertain. The CDR3 sequence is 11 residues long. V was clipped by 7 bases and J by 7 bases, with 10 bases between them. CDR1 SNHLY and CDR2 FYNNEI come from the germline V gene. The CDR3 reads CASIQASEAFF. As DNA, the CDR3 is TGTGCCAGCATTCAGGCCAGTGAAGCTTTCTTT. The full variable domain, its missing parts supplied by reference TRBV2 and TRBJ1-1, is EPEVTQTPSHQVTQMGQEVILRCVPISNHLYFYWYRQILGQKVEFLVSFYNNEISEKSEIFDDQFSVERPDGSNFTLKIRSTKLEDSAMYFCASIQASEAFFGQGTRLTVV.